The rows below give T cell receptor beta chains drawn from one sample of a study of blood T cell repertoires in COVID-19. Sequencing used immunoSEQ multiplex PCR; TCRdb keeps in-frame clones, though not all of them. The table includes about 96,000 clones, around 80% detected once. Sequenced sample: peripheral blood. These receptors all stem from a man aged 45-60 years who had recovered from COVID-19. CDR3s include the opening cysteine and the closing phenylalanine or tryptophan.

>TRBV5-8|16|TRBJ2-3
CASSVSGTSATDTQYF
>TRBV30|12|TRBJ2-1
CAWSGEYNEQFF
>TRBV30|14|TRBJ1-4
CAWRGTPGNEKLFF
>TRBV6-5|13|TRBJ1-5
CASSVQYDQPQHF
>TRBV10-3|16|TRBJ2-7
CAISDGLAETLYEQYF
>TRBV10-3|14|TRBJ2-3
CAISETGSTDTQYF
>TRBV19|15|TRBJ2-1
CASSAGTPSYNEQFF
>TRBV12-3/TRBV12-4|13|TRBJ2-5
CASRRDSQETQYF
>TRBV7-2|14|TRBJ2-3
CASSLVGGTDTQYF
>TRBV10-3|22|TRBJ2-2
CAISALSGDTPGLAAGAGELFF
>TRBV19|14|TRBJ1-2
CASSPRLAGYGYTF
>TRBV7-9|14|TRBJ1-1
CASSLNKGEGEAFF
>TRBV30|11|TRBJ2-7
CAWNGGYEQYF
>TRBV28|15|TRBJ1-5
CASSGTEYSNQPQHF
>TRBV3-1/TRBV3-2|14|TRBJ2-3
CASSQGLSTDTQYF
>TRBV11-2|15|TRBJ2-4
CASSLSRGGPNIQYF
>TRBV5-4|14|TRBJ2-3
CASSERGGRDTQYF
>TRBV9|16|TRBJ1-1
CASSVPRDMMNTEAFF
>TRBV6-6|12|TRBJ1-2
CASTPGNYGYTF
>TRBV18|13|TRBJ1-6
CASSPGGKSPLHF
>TRBV10-3|11|TRBJ2-2
CGAGNTGELFF
>TRBV19|14|TRBJ2-1
CASSHTGGGDEQFF
>TRBV6-1|16|TRBJ2-3
CASSEGGGLGPLEQYF
>TRBV7-2|15|TRBJ1-2
CASSLGSGELYGYTF